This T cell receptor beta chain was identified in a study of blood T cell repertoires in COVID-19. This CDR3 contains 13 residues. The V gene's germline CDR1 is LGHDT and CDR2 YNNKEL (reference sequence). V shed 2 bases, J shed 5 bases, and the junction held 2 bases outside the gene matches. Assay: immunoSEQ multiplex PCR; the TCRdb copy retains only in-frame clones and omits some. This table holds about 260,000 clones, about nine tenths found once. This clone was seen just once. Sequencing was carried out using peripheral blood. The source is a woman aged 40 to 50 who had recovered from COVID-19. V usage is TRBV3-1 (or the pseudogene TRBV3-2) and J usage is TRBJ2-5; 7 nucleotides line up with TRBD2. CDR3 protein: CASSQRGGETQYF. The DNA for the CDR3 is TGTGCCAGCAGCCAAAGGGGAGGGGAGACCCAGTACTTC.